This TCR beta chain was captured by sequencing in a study of T cell repertoires in cytomegalovirus infection. Germline V gives CDR1 LGHNA, CDR2 YNFKEQ. After removal of 4 bases from V and 13 bases from J, the junction contained 9 bases not matched to a gene. This CDR3 has 13 amino acids. TCRdb analysed the reads with MiXCR anew, one entry per CDR3 protein. The table lists about 680,000 distinct CDR3 sequences, more than 20% of them singletons. Sequencing used CD8+ T cells from PBMCs. The source of this sequence is a human donor in good health (CMV status not recorded). Some clones in this sample may be carry-over from other donors' samples. The V gene is TRBV4-2, the J gene TRBJ2-1; 8 nucleotides align to TRBD2. The CDR3 region has the DNA TGTGCCAGCAGCCCATACAATAGCGGGGAACAGTTCTTC. Protein sequence: CASSPYNSGEQFF.